Presented here are 11 T cell receptor beta chains from one specimen sequenced in a study of blood T cell repertoires in COVID-19 (dated by TCRdb to the early 2020s). The library was obtained by the immunoSEQ multiplex PCR assay. This is the immuneACCESS table as TCRdb keeps it, with only in-frame sequences that have V and J called. A part of the clones is gone; compared with another copy, unresolved V genes explain less than half, and the rest is unexplained. The sample profile shows some 100,000 clones; just over 90% of them were found once. Over 2% of the sample is in the top ten clones. The material sequenced was peripheral blood. The receptors were sampled from a man aged 50 to 60 with active COVID-19.

The chain couples TRBV5-1 to TRBJ1-1, with a possible D match to TRBD1 (5 bases). The CDR3 runs to 13 residues. Germline CDR1 SGHRS, CDR2 YFSETQ. The V end lost 7 bases, the J end lost 6 bases, and 16 bases lay between the germline ends. CDR3 bases: TGCGCCAGCGCCTCCGGAGGGGCGGCTGAAGCTTTCTTT. This encodes CASASGGAAEAFF.

About this clone: Germline and junction disagree at one end, which may indicate a read error. This rearrangement joins TRBV5-6 to TRBJ2-1, with 7 bases aligning to TRBD2. The CDR3 sequence is 15 residues long. The germline CDR1 and CDR2 sequences are SGHDT and YYEEEE. CDR3 sequence: CASSQRDKAYMGWLF. The DNA for the CDR3 is TGTGCCAGCAGCCAGCGGGATAAGGCGTACATGGGTTGGCTCTTC.

This chain joins TRBV6-5 and TRBJ1-5; TRBD1 agrees at 7 bases. Trimming took 5 bases from V and 2 from J; bases not matched to a gene: 6. Germline V CDR1 and CDR2: MNHEY, SVGAGI. The CDR3 loop spans 15 amino acids. This CDR3 reads CASSLGGAGNQPQHF. In DNA form, the CDR3 reads TGTGCCAGCAGTCTAGGGGGCGCCGGCAATCAGCCCCAGCATTTT.

This rearrangement joins TRBV3-1 (or the pseudogene TRBV3-2) to TRBJ1-2; unclear D gene. V was shortened by 1 base and J by 10 bases, with 13 bases between the two germline ends. CDR1 is LGHDT and CDR2 is YNNKEL in the germline V gene (reference sequence). The CDR3 extends over 13 amino acids. CDR3 DNA sequence: TGTGCCAGCAGCCAAGGTCTATTCCGAGACTACACCTTC. Protein sequence: CASSQGLFRDYTF.

The CDR3 spells CASSIIQGEAGNTIYF. The DNA for the CDR3 is TGTGCCAGTAGTATAATCCAAGGGGAGGCTGGAAACACCATATATTTT. The chain is built from TRBV19 and TRBJ1-3; a weak D match, TRBD1 (5 bases). V lost 2 bases and J lost 2, with 13 bases in between. This CDR3 comprises 16 residues. CDR1 LNHDA and CDR2 SQIVND come from the germline V gene (reference sequence).

The V call is TRBV2, the J call TRBJ1-6; no clear D gene. The germline gives CDR1 SNHLY, CDR2 FYNNEI. V was cut by 9 bases and J by 3 bases, with 15 bases left in between. This CDR3 is 15 amino acids long. CDR3 in amino acids: CARRNGGNYNSPLHF. The CDR3 DNA reads TGTGCCAGGCGGAACGGTGGTAACTATAATTCACCCCTCCACTTT. Variable domain in full (rest from reference TRBV2 and TRBJ1-6): EPEVTQTPSHQVTQMGQEVILRCVPISNHLYFYWYRQILGQKVEFLVSFYNNEISEKSEIFDDQFSVERPDGSNFTLKIRSTKLEDSAMYFCARRNGGNYNSPLHFGNGTRLTVT.

The chain joins TRBV12-3 or TRBV12-4 to TRBJ2-1, with unresolved D. V was trimmed by 10 bases and J by 4 bases, leaving 14 bases between them. This CDR3 region has 13 residues. CDR3 region: CAIRIGSYNEQFF. CDR3 DNA sequence: TGTGCCATCAGAATTGGCAGTTACAATGAGCAGTTCTTC.

Points on this clone: The conserved closing phenylalanine or tryptophan is absent in this CDR3, likely reflecting a read error. It is unclear where the CDR3 begins or ends on the DNA, so no DNA is shown, and the CDR3 is as TCRdb lists it. This chain links TRBV27 with TRBJ2-7; the table's D call TRBD1 went unverified against the DNA. The CDR3 has 11 amino acids, counting both end residues. The germline CDR1 and CDR2 sequences are MNHEY and SMNVEV (reference sequence). The CDR3 is CASSFDDRGVE.

The chain uses TRBV6-5 and TRBJ2-3; a possible D gene is TRBD2 (5 bases). Trimming pared 0 bases from V and 0 bases from J, leaving 10 bases between. CDR3 length: 16 residues. CDR1 is MNHEY, CDR2 SVGAGI, per germline. The CDR3 protein is CASSYSSGISTDTQYF. DNA of the CDR3: TGTGCCAGCAGTTACTCGTCCGGGATAAGCACAGATACGCAGTATTTT.

The V gene is TRBV19, the J gene TRBJ2-5; D possibly corresponds to TRBD1 (5 bases). Per the germline V gene, CDR1 is LNHDA and CDR2 is SQIVND (reference sequence). The CDR3 covers 15 residues. V was cut by 5 bases and J by 5 bases, with 18 bases left in between. The CDR3 DNA reads as TGTGCCAGTAGTCGAATAGGGGTTATTGGGGAGACCCAGTACTTC. Translated, it gives CASSRIGVIGETQYF. The full variable domain, completed using reference TRBV19 and TRBJ2-5, is DGGITQSPKYLFRKEGQNVTLSCEQNLNHDAMYWYRQDPGQGLRLIYYSQIVNDFQKGDIAEGYSVSREKKESFPLTVTSAQKNPTAFYLCASSRIGVIGETQYFGPGTRLLVL.

This clone was picked up one time. The CDR3 bases are TGTGCCAGCAGTTTCAAGACAGGCCGAAATGAAAAACTGTTTTTT. It specifies CASSFKTGRNEKLFF. The V gene is TRBV27, the J gene TRBJ1-4, with a possible D match to TRBD1 (6 bases). V was trimmed by 3 bases and J by 5 bases, leaving 13 bases between them. Germline CDR1 is MNHEY and CDR2 is SMNVEV (reference sequence). The CDR3 loop spans 15 amino acids.